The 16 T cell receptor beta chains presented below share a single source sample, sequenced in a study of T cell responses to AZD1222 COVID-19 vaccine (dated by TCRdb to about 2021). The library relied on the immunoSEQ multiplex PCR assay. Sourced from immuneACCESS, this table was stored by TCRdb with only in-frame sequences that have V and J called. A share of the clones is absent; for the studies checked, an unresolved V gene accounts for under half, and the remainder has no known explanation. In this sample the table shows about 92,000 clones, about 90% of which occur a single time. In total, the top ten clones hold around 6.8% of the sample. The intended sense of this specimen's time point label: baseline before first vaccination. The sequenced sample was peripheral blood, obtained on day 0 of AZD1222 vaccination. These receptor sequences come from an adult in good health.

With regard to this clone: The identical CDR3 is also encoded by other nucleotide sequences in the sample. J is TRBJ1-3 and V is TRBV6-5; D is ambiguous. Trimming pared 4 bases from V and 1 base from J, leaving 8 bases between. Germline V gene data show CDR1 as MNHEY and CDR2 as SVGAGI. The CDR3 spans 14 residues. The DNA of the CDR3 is TGTGCCAGCAGTTCCACGGGGTCTGGAAACACCATATATTTT. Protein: CASSSTGSGNTIYF.

The CDR3 region has the DNA TGCGCCAGCAGCTCCGGACTAGCGGTTTACAATGAGCAGTTCTTC. Its protein is CASSSGLAVYNEQFF. This chain uses TRBV5-1 with TRBJ2-1; 10 bases align to TRBD2. CDR3 length equals 15 residues. Losses at the gene ends were 3 bases for V and 4 bases for J; bases not matched to a gene: 4. Germline CDR1 and CDR2: SGHRS and YFSETQ.

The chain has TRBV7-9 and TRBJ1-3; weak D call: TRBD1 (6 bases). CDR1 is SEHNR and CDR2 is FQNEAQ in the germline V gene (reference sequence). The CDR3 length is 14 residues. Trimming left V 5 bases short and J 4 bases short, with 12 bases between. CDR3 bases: TGTGCCAGCAGCCCTACAGGGCTGGGAAACACCATATATTTT. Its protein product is CASSPTGLGNTIYF.

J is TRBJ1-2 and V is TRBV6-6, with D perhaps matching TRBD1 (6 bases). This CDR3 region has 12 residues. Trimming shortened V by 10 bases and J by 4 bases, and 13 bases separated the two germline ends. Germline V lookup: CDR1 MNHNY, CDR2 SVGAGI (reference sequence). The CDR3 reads CATSGTTYGYTF. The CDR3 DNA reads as TGTGCCACCTCCGGGACAACCTATGGCTACACCTTC.

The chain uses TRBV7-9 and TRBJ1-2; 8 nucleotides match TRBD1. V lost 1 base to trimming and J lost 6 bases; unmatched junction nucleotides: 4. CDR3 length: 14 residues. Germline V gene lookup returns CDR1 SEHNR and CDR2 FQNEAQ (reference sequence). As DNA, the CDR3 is TGTGCCAGCAGCTTAGGGACAGGGCCCCATGGCTACACCTTC. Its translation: CASSLGTGPHGYTF.

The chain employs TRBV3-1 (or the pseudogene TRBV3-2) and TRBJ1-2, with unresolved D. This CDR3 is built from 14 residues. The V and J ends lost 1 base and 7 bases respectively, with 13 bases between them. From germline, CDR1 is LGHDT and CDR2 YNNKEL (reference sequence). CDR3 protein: CASSQGRIPGGYTF. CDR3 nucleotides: TGTGCCAGCAGCCAAGGCCGGATCCCGGGTGGCTACACCTTC.

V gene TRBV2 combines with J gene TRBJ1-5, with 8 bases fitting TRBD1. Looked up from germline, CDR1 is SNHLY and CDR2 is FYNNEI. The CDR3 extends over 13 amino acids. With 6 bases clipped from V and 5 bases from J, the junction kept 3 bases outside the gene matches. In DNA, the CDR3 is TGTGCCAGCAGCGGACAGGGCGATCAGCCCCAGCATTTT. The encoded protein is CASSGQGDQPQHF.

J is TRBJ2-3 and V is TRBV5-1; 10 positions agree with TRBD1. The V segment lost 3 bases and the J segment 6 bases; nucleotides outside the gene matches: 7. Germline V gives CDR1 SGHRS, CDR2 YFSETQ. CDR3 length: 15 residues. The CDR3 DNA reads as TGCGCCAGCAGCTCCGGACAGGGGGTGTTGGATACGCAGTATTTT. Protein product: CASSSGQGVLDTQYF.

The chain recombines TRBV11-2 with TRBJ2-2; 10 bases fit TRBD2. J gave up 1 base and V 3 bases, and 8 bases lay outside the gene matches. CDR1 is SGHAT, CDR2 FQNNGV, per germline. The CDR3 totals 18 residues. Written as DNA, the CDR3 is TGTGCCAGCAGCTTGGCTAATAGCGGGAGGTGGAACACCGGGGAGCTGTTTTTT. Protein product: CASSLANSGRWNTGELFF.

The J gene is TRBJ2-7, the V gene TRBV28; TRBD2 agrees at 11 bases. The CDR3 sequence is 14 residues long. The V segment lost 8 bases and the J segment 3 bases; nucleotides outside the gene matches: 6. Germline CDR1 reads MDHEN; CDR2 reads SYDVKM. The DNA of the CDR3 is TGTGCCAGCCTCGGGGGGACTAGCGGCTACGAGCAGTACTTC. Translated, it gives CASLGGTSGYEQYF. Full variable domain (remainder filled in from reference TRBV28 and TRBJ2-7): DVKVTQSSRYLVKRTGEKVFLECVQDMDHENMFWYRQDPGLGLRLIYFSYDVKMKEKGDIPEGYSVSREKKERFSLILESASTNQTSMYLCASLGGTSGYEQYFGPGTRLTVT.

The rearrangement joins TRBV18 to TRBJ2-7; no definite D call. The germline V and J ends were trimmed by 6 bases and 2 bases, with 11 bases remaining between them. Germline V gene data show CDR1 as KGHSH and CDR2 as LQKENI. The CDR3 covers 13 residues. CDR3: CASSKPPTYEQYF. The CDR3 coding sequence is TGTGCCAGCTCGAAGCCACCTACCTACGAGCAGTACTTC.

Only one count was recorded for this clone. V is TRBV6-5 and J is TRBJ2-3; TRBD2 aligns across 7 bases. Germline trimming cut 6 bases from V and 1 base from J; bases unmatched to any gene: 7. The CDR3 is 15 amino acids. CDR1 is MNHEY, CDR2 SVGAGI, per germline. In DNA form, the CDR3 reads TGTGCCAGCAGCCGCGGGGGATGGGGCACAGATACGCAGTATTTT. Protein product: CASSRGGWGTDTQYF.

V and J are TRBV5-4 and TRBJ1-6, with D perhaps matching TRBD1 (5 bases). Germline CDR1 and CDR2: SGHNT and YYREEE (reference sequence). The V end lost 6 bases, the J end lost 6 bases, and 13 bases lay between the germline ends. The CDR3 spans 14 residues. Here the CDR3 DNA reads TGTGCCAGCAATTTGGGAGGGGCTAATTCACCCCTCCACTTT. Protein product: CASNLGGANSPLHF.

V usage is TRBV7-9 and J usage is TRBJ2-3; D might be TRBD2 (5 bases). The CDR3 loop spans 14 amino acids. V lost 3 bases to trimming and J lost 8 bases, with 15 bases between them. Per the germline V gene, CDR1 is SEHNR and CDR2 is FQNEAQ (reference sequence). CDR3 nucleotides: TGTGCCAGCAGCTTTAGTGGGGTCGCGGGTACGCAGTATTTT. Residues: CASSFSGVAGTQYF.

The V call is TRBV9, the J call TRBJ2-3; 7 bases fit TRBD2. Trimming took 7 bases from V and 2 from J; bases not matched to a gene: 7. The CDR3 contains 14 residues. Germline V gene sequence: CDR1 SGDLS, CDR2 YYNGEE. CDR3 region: CASGSGAPTDTQYF. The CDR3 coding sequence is TGTGCCAGCGGCAGCGGGGCCCCCACAGATACGCAGTATTTT.

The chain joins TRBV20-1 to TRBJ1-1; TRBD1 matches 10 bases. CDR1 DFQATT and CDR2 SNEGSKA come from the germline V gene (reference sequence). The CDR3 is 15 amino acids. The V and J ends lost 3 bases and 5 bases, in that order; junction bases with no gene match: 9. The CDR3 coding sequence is TGCAGTGCTAGTAGACAGGGGGCTGGTGATACTGAAGCTTTCTTT. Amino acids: CSASRQGAGDTEAFF.